This T cell receptor (beta chain) stems from a study of cytomegalovirus exposure and HLA in healthy donors. Findings and caveats of the study: Presence/absence comparisons presumed near-even sequencing depth among donors. A link between a missense DCLRE1C variant and TCR beta V- and J-gene trimming emerged from a later analysis. The analysis excluded some indistinguishable V segments, including TRBV6-2 and TRBV6-3.

The CDR3 sequence is 14 residues long. The ends were cut back, 3 bases at V and 4 bases at J, with 13 bases in the middle. CDR1 and CDR2 (germline): SGHAT, FQDESV (reference sequence). About this clone: Its antigen remains unknown.

The study ran its PCR with 60 Vbeta and 13 Jbeta primers. The data were produced by immunoSEQ multiplex PCR, yet TCRdb's version contains in-frame clones alone and is incomplete. The sample has over 150,000 clones, approximately 81% seen once. V is TRBV11-1 and J is TRBJ2-7, with a weak D call TRBD1 (6 bases). The sequence was obtained from a woman in her twenties or thirties in good health and CMV-seropositive. Sequenced sample: PBMCs. CDR3 sequence reads: CASSLGLRGYEQYF. In DNA, the CDR3 is TGTGCCAGCAGCTTGGGCCTCAGGGGATACGAGCAGTACTTC.